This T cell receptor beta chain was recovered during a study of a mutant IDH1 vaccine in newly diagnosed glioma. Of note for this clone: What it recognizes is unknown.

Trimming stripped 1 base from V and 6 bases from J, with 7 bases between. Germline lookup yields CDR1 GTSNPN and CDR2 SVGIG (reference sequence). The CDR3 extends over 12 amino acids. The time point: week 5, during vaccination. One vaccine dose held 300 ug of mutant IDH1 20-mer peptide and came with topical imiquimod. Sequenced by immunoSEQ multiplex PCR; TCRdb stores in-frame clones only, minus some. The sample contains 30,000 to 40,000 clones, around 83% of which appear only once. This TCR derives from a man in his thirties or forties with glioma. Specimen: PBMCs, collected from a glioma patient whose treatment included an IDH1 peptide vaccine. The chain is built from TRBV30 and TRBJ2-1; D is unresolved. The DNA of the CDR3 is TGTGCCTGGAGTGGAGGCTCCAATGAGCAGTTCTTC. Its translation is CAWSGGSNEQFF.